This TCR beta chain was recorded in a study of blood T cell repertoires in COVID-19. The count of this clone is one. CDR3 length: 12 residues. Looked up from germline, CDR1 is SQVTM and CDR2 is ANQGSEA. V dropped 3 bases and J dropped 1 base, with 6 bases sitting between them. The repertoire was sequenced with immunoSEQ multiplex PCR; TCRdb's copy has only in-frame clones and lacks some. In the table there are nearly 300,000 clones, 70% to 90% of which are singletons. The V and J genes are TRBV29-1 and TRBJ1-1; D gene unclear. Sequencing was carried out using peripheral blood. The sequence was collected from a woman in her twenties or thirties who had recovered from COVID-19. The CDR3: CSVDNRNTEAFF. The DNA for the CDR3 is TGCAGCGTTGATAATCGGAACACTGAAGCTTTCTTT.